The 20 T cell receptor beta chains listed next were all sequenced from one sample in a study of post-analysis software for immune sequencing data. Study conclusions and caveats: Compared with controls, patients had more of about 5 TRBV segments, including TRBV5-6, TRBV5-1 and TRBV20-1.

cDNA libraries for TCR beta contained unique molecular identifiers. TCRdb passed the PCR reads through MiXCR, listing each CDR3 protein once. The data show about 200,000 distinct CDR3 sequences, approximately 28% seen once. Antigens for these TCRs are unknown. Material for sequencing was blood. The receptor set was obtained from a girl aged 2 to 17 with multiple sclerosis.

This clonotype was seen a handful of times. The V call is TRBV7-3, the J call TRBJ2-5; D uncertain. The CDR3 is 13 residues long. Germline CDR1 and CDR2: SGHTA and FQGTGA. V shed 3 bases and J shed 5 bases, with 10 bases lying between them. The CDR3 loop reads CASSLGYEETQYF. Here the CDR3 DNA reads TGTGCCAGCAGCTTGGGGTATGAGGAGACCCAGTACTTC.

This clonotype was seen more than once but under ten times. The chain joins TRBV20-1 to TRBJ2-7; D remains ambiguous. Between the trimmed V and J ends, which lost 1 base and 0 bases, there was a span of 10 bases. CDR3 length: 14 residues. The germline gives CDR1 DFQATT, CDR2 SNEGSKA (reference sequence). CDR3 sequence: CSARVVGISYEQYF. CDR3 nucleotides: TGCAGTGCTAGAGTCGTTGGAATCTCCTACGAGCAGTACTTC.

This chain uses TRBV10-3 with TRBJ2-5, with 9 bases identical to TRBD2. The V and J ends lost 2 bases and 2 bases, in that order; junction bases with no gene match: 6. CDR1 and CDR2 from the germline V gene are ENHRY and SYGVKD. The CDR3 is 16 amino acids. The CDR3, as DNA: TGTGCCATCAGTGAGACCCCTAGCGGGATGCAAGAGACCCAGTACTTC. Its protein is CAISETPSGMQETQYF.

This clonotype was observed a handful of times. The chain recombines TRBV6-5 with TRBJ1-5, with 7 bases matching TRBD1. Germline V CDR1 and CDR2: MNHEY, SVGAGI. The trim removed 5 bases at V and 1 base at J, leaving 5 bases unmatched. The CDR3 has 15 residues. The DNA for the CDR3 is TGTGCCAGCAGTGTACAGGGGAGCAGCAATCAGCCCCAGCATTTT. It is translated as CASSVQGSSNQPQHF.

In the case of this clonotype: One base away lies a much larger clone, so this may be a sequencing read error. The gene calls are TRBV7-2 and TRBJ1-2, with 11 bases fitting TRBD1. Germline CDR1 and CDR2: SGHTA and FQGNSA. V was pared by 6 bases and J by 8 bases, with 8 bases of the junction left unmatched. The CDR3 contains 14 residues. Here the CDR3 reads CASSSGTGGRGYTF. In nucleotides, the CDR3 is TGTGCCAGCAGTTCCGGGACAGGGGGTCGCGGCTACACCTTC.

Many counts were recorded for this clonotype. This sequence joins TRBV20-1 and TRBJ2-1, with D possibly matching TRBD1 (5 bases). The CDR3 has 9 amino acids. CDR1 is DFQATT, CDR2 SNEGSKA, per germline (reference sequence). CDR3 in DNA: TGCAGCGCAGGGAATGAGCAGTTCTTC. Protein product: CSAGNEQFF.

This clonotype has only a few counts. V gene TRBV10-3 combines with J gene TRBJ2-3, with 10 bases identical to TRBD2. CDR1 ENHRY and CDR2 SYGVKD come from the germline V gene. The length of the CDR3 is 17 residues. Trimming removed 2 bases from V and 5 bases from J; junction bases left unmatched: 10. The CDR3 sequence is CAISEGSGGARGDTQYF. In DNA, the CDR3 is TGTGCCATCAGTGAGGGGAGCGGGGGGGCCCGGGGAGATACGCAGTATTTT.

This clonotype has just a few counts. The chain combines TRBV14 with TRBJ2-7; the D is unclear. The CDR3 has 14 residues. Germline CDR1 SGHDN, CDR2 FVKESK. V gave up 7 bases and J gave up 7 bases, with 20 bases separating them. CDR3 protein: CASKRQDGSFEQYF. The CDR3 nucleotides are TGTGCCAGCAAACGTCAGGACGGGTCCTTTGAGCAGTACTTC.

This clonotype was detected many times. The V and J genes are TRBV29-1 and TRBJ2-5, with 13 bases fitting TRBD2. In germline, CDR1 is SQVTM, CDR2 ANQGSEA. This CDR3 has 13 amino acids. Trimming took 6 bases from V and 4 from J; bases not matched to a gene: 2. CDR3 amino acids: CSVRTSGRETQYF. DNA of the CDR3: TGCAGCGTCAGGACTAGCGGGAGAGAGACCCAGTACTTC.

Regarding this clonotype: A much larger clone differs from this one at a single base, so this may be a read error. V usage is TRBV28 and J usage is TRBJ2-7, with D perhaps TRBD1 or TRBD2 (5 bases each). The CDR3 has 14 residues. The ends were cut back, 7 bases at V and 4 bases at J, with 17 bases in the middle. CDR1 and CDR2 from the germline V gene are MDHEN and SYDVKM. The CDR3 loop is CASKIGTAEYEQYF. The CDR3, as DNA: TGTGCCAGCAAAATCGGGACGGCAGAATACGAGCAGTACTTC.

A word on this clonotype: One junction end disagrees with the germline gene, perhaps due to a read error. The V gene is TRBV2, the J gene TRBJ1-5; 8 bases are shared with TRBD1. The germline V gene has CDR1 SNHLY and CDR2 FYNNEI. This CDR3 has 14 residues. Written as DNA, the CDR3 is TGTGCCAGCAGGGACTTACAGGGGGTTGGGCCCCGGCATTTT. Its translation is CASRDLQGVGPRHF. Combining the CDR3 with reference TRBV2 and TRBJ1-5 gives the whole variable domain EPEVTQTPSHQVTQMGQEVILRCVPISNHLYFYWYRQILGQKVEFLVSFYNNEISEKSEIFDDQFSVERPDGSNFTLKIRSTKLEDSAMYFCASRDLQGVGPRHFGDGTRLSIL.

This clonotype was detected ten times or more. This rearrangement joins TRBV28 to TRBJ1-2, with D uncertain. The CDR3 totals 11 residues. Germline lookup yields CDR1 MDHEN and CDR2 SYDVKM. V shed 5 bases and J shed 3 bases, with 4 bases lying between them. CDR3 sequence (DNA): TGTGCCAGCAGTGTAGACTATGGCTACACCTTC. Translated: CASSVDYGYTF.

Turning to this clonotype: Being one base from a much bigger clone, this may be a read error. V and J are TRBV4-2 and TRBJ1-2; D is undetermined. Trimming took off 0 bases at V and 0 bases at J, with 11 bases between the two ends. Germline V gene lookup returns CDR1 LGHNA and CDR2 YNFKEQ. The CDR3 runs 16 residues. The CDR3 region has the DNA TGTGCCAGCAGCCAAGATACAATTCGAGCTAACTATGGCTACACCTTC. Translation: CASSQDTIRANYGYTF.

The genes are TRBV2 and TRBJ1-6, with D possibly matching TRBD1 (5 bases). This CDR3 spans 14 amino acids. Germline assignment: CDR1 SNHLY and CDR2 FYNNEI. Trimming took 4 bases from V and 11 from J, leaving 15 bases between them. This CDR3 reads CASSVAGRNPPLHF. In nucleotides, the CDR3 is TGTGCCAGCAGTGTGGCAGGGCGGAATCCACCCCTCCACTTT.

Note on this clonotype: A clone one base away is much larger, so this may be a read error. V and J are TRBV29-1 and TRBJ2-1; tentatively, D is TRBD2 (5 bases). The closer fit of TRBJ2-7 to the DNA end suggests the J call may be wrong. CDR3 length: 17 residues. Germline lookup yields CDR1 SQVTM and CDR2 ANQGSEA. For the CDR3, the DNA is TGCAGCGTTGAAGATCTTCTAGCATATACCTCCTACAATGAGCAGTACTTC. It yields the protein CSVEDLLAYTSYNEQYF.

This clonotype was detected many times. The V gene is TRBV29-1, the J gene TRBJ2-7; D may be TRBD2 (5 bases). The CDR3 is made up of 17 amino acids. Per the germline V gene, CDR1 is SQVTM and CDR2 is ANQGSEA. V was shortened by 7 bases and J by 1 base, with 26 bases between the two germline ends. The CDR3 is CSARGIAPSGGSYEQYF. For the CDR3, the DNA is TGCAGCGCCCGAGGCATTGCGCCCAGCGGAGGATCCTACGAGCAGTACTTC.

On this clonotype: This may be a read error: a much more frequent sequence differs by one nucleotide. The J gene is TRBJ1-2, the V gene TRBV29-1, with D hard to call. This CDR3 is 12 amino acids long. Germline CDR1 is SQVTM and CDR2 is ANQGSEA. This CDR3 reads CSVGVGNYDYTF. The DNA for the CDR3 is TGCAGCGTTGGGGTAGGGAACTATGACTACACCTTC.

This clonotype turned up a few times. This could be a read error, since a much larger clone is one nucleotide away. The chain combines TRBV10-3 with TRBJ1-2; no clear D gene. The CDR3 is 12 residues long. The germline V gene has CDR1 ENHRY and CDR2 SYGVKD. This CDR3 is CAVSAANYGYTF. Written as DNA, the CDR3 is TGTGCCGTCAGTGCCGCAAACTATGGCTACACCTTC.

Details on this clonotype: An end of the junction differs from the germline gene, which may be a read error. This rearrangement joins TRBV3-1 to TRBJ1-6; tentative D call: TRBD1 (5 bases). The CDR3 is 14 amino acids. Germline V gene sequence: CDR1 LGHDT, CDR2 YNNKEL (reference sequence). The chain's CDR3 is CASRQEGSGSPLHF. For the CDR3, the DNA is TGTGCCAGCAGGCAAGAGGGGTCCGGTTCACCCCTCCACTTT.

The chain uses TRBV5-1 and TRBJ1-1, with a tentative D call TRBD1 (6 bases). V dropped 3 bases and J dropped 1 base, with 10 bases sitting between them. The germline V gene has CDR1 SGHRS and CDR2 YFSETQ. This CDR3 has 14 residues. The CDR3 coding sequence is TGCGCCAGCAGCTGCCGGACAGAGAACACTGAAGCTTTCTTT. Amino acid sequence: CASSCRTENTEAFF.